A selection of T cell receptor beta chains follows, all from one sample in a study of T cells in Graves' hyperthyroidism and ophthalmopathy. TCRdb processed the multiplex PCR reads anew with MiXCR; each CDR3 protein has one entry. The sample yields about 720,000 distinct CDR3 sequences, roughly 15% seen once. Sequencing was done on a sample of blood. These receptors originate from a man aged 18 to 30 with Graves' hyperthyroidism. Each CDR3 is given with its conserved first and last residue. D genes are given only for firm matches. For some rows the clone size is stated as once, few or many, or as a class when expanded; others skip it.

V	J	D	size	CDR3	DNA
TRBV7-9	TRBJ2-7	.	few	CASSLGGDFTYEQYF	TGTGCCAGCAGCTTAGGTGGGGACTTTACCTACGAGCAGTACTTC
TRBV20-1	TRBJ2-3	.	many	CSAGPAGTQYF	TGCAGTGCCGGGCCTGCGGGTACGCAGTATTTT
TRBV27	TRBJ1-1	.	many	CASSSGVNTEAFF	TGTGCCAGCAGTTCCGGGGTGAACACTGAAGCTTTCTTT
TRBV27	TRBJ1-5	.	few	CASSPRGRGAYQPQHF	TGTGCCAGCAGTCCCCGAGGTAGGGGGGCCTATCAGCCCCAGCATTTT
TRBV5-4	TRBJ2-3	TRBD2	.	CASSLGAGGRLTDTQYF	TGTGCCAGCAGCTTGGGAGCGGGCGGGAGGCTAACAGATACGCAGTATTTT
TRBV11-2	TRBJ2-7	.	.	CASSQVGLLTHEQYF	TGCGCCAGCAGCCAAGTTGGGCTCCTCACCCACGAGCAGTACTTC
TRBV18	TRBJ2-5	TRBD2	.	CASSPGGGKETQYF	TGTGCCAGCTCACCCGGCGGGGGGAAAGAGACCCAGTACTTC
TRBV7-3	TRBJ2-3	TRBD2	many	CASSLTGLAAADTQYF	TGTGCCAGCAGCCTAACGGGACTAGCGGCGGCAGATACGCAGTATTTT
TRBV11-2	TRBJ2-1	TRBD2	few	CASSFGTNSYNEQLF	TGTGCCAGCAGCTTCGGGACTAACTCCTACAATGAGCAGCTCTTC
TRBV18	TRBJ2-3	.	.	CASSPTQVTSTDTQYF	TGTGCCAGCTCACCTACTCAGGTGACTAGCACAGATACGCAGTATTTT
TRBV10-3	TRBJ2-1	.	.	CAISESDVWNEQFF	TGTGCCATCAGTGAGAGTGACGTTTGGAATGAGCAGTTCTTC
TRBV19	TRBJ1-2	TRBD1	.	CASSTTGGIYGYTF	TGTGCCAGTAGTACCACAGGGGGCATCTATGGCTACACCTTC
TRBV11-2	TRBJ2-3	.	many	CASSLARTFGTDTQYF	TGTGCCAGCAGCTTGGCTCGGACTTTTGGCACAGATACGCAGTATTTT
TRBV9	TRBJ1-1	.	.	CASSVPFGRENTEAFF	TGTGCCAGCAGCGTACCTTTTGGACGGGAGAACACTGAAGCTTTCTTT
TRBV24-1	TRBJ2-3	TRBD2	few	CATRASPGLAIADTQYF	TGTGCCACCAGAGCCTCACCGGGACTAGCGATCGCAGATACGCAGTATTTT
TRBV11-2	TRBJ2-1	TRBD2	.	CASSSGLAGEVFTYNEQFF	TGTGCCAGCAGCTCGGGACTAGCGGGAGAAGTGTTCACCTACAATGAGCAGTTCTTC
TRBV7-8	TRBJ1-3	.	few	CASSLAWQTSSGNTIYF	TGTGCCAGCAGCTTAGCGTGGCAGACCAGCTCTGGAAACACCATATATTTT
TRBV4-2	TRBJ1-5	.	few	CASSQDPRRDQPQHF	TGTGCCAGCAGCCAAGACCCCCGTAGAGATCAGCCCCAGCATTTT
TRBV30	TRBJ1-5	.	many	CAWSAPGRFNQPQHF	TGTGCCTGGAGTGCCCCCGGGAGGTTCAATCAGCCCCAGCATTTT
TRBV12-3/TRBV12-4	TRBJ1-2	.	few	CASSLWTDNYGYTF	TGTGCCAGCAGTTTATGGACGGATAACTATGGCTACACCTTC
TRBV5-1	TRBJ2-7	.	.	CASSLGGVREQYF	TGCGCCAGCAGCTTGGGTGGCGTTCGCGAGCAGTACTTC
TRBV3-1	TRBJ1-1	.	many	CASSPTAWTEAFF	TGTGCCAGCAGCCCGACAGCGTGGACTGAAGCTTTCTTT
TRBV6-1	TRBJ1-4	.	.	CAVPAGNEKLFF	TGTGCCGTCCCAGCGGGGAACGAAAAACTGTTTTTT
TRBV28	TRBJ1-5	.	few	CASSTKTGRPQHF	TGTGCCAGCAGTACCAAGACCGGGCGGCCCCAGCATTTT
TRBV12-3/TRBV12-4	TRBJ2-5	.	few	CASSSGTPTSETQYF	TGTGCCAGCAGTTCCGGGACCCCCACTAGCGAGACCCAGTACTTC
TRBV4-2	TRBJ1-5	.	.	CASSQSRVENQPQHF	TGTGCCAGCAGCCAATCCCGGGTGGAGAATCAGCCCCAGCATTTT
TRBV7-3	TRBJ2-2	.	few	CASSLEGSIQDTGELFF	TGTGCCAGCAGCTTGGAAGGGTCTATACAAGACACCGGGGAGCTGTTTTTT
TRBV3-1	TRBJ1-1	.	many	CASSLSEGEAFF	TGTGCCAGCAGCCTCTCGGAGGGGGAAGCTTTCTTT
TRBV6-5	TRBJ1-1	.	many	CASSYGQNTEAFF	TGTGCCAGCAGTTACGGGCAGAACACTGAAGCTTTCTTT
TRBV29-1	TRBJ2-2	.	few	CSVEPTAGRTGELFF	TGCAGCGTTGAACCTACTGCTGGGAGAACCGGGGAGCTGTTTTTT
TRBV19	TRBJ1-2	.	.	CASNIGGNYGYTF	TGTGCCAGTAATATTGGAGGGAACTATGGCTACACCTTC
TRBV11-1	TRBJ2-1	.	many	CASSGTRYNEQFF	TGTGCCAGCAGCGGGACTCGATACAATGAGCAGTTCTTC
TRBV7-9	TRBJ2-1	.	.	CASRWGGAFGDNEQFF	TGTGCCAGCAGATGGGGAGGTGCCTTCGGGGACAATGAGCAGTTCTTC
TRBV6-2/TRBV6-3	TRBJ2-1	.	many	CASSHGRYNEQFF	TGTGCCAGCAGTCATGGGCGCTACAATGAGCAGTTCTTC
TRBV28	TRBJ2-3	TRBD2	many	CASSFLLAGFTDTQYF	TGTGCCAGCAGTTTCCTACTAGCGGGGTTCACAGATACGCAGTATTTT